The present T cell receptor (beta chain) was sequenced within a study of brain T cells in children with intractable seizures. Study-wide findings and caveats: Pre- and post-surgery blood differed in depth, so pre-surgery absences may be undersampling. Viral specificity was inferred only from CDR3 similarity; HCMV serostatus was unknown.

Concerning this clone itself: The antigen is not known. Other DNA sequences in the sample encode the same CDR3.

CDR1 LNHNV and CDR2 YYDKDF come from the germline V gene (reference sequence). V lost 3 bases to trimming and J lost 0 bases; unmatched junction nucleotides: 3. The CDR3 loop spans 16 amino acids. Repertoires were generated with immunoSEQ multiplex PCR, while TCRdb's copy carries only in-frame clones and drops some. The sample includes around 80,000 clones, approximately 89% of them seen just once. The sequenced cases were selected for having the highest brain T cell transcript signatures. At least one anti-epileptic drug was given before surgery. The receptor was isolated from a girl aged 2 to 10 with Rasmussen encephalitis and intractable seizures. This sample comprised peripheral blood, obtained at surgery. The chain is built from TRBV15 and TRBJ1-3; 9 bases are a match to TRBD1. The CDR3 nucleotides are TGTGCCACCAGCAGCCGGGACAGGGCCTCTGGAAACACCATATATTTT. Protein product: CATSSRDRASGNTIYF.